The rows below give T cell receptor beta chains drawn from one sample of a study of spatial heterogeneity in lung cancer. TCRdb passed the 5' RACE reads through MiXCR, listing each CDR3 protein once. The sample includes approximately 40,000 distinct CDR3 sequences, roughly 8% of them seen just once. The sample here was PBMCs, taken at surgery. The receptors derive from a male donor with early-stage non-small cell lung cancer. CDR3s include the opening cysteine and the closing phenylalanine or tryptophan. The D gene is left open where the match is weak. Rows give clone size only sometimes, using once, few, many, or a class for an expanded clone.

clone size	CDR3 length	D gene	V gene	J gene	CDR3 DNA	CDR3 protein
many	14	TRBD2	TRBV7-9	TRBJ2-7	TGTGCCAGCAGGACTAGCGGGGGGAACGACGAGCAGTACTTC	CASRTSGGNDEQYF
many	14	TRBD1	TRBV5-6	TRBJ1-5	TGTGCCAGCAGCTTTGGACAGGGGGCTGGGCCCCAGCATTTT	CASSFGQGAGPQHF
many	13	.	TRBV29-1	TRBJ2-7	TGCAGCGTGGCGGGGGCAGTTTACTACGAGCAGTACTTC	CSVAGAVYYEQYF
.	15	TRBD1	TRBV7-9	TRBJ2-2	TGTGCCAGCAGTCCAGGACAGGGGAACACCGGGGAGCTGTTTTTT	CASSPGQGNTGELFF
many	15	.	TRBV7-9	TRBJ1-6	TGTGCCAGCAGCTTAGGCGGAGGGATCCATTCACCCCTCCACTTT	CASSLGGGIHSPLHF
few	15	TRBD2	TRBV6-2/TRBV6-3	TRBJ2-1	TGTGCCAGCATTCGAGCGGGGTCTGCCTACAATGAGCAGTTCTTC	CASIRAGSAYNEQFF
.	16	TRBD2	TRBV7-8	TRBJ2-1	TGTGCCAGCAGTTTCCGAGCGGGGGGGACTCACAATGAGCAGTTCTTC	CASSFRAGGTHNEQFF
.	15	.	TRBV7-2	TRBJ2-3	TGTGCCAGCAGCTTAGGGTGGGGTGGCACAGATACGCAGTATTTT	CASSLGWGGTDTQYF
many	14	.	TRBV7-2	TRBJ2-5	TGTGCCAGCAGCTTAGCGTCCGCGAAGGAGACCCAGTACTTC	CASSLASAKETQYF
.	15	.	TRBV5-1	TRBJ1-4	TGCGCCAGCAGCTCCGGTCCGGGACCGAGTGAAAAACTGTTTTTT	CASSSGPGPSEKLFF
many	15	TRBD1	TRBV5-1	TRBJ2-3	TGCGCCAGCAGCTTGGCGCAGGGGGCTCGGGATACGCAGTATTTT	CASSLAQGARDTQYF
once	12	.	TRBV18	TRBJ1-5	TGTGCCAGCTCACCAGAGAATCAGCCCCAGCATTTT	CASSPENQPQHF
many	14	.	TRBV7-6	TRBJ1-1	TGTGCCAGCAGCCAGACAGCACTAAACACTGAAGCTTTCTTT	CASSQTALNTEAFF
.	15	.	TRBV19	TRBJ2-1	TGTGCCAGTAGTGTACAGGTTAGCTCCTACAATGAGCAGTTCTTC	CASSVQVSSYNEQFF
many	17	.	TRBV18	TRBJ2-6	TGTGCCAGCTCACCCCCCGAGGGTATCACTGGGGCCAACGTCCTGACTTTC	CASSPPEGITGANVLTF
many	13	.	TRBV20-1	TRBJ2-3	TGCAGTGCTAGCTCGCCTAGCACAGATACGCAGTATTTT	CSASSPSTDTQYF
many	15	TRBD2	TRBV2	TRBJ2-4	TGTGCCAGCAGCGTGGACGGGAGGGCCAAAAACATTCAGTACTTC	CASSVDGRAKNIQYF
many	17	.	TRBV6-5	TRBJ1-3	TGTGCCAGCAGTTACCAGGGCAGGGGATCTGGTGGAAACACCATATATTTT	CASSYQGRGSGGNTIYF
large	13	.	TRBV6-5	TRBJ1-1	TGTGCCAGCAATCCAGGGGTGAACACTGAAGCTTTCTTT	CASNPGVNTEAFF
many	12	TRBD1	TRBV30	TRBJ2-1	TGTGCCTGGAGTGTTGAGGGGGCTGAGCAGTTCTTC	CAWSVEGAEQFF
.	14	.	TRBV11-3	TRBJ1-6	TGTGCCAGCAGCTTAGACAGCTATAATTCACCCCTCCACTTT	CASSLDSYNSPLHF
few	13	.	TRBV29-1	TRBJ2-1	TGCAGCGTTGAGATAGGTAGCTACAATGAGCAGTTCTTC	CSVEIGSYNEQFF
few	14	.	TRBV7-9	TRBJ2-4	TGTGCCAGCAGCCCAGGGACTTCGGGAAACATTCAGTACTTC	CASSPGTSGNIQYF
.	16	TRBD1	TRBV6-6	TRBJ2-7	TGTGCCAGCAGTTACACTAGGACAGGGGAAACCTACGAGCAGTACTTC	CASSYTRTGETYEQYF
many	16	.	TRBV20-1	TRBJ2-3	TGCAGTGCTAGACCCCCGGGGCGGCCTAGCACAGATACGCAGTATTTT	CSARPPGRPSTDTQYF
many	16	.	TRBV12-3/TRBV12-4	TRBJ2-6	TGTGCCAGCAGTTTCCCCCAGGGTTCTGGGGCCAACGTCCTGACTTTC	CASSFPQGSGANVLTF
few	15	TRBD1	TRBV7-8	TRBJ2-2	TGTGCCAGCACCCCGACAGGGGATTTGTCCGGGGAGCTGTTTTTT	CASTPTGDLSGELFF
many	17	.	TRBV20-1	TRBJ1-5	TGCAGTGCTCGTGTATTACAGGGACTTTCGATCAATCAGCCCCAGCATTTT	CSARVLQGLSINQPQHF
many	14	TRBD1	TRBV7-9	TRBJ1-2	TGTGCCAGCAGCTTAAGTTATACAGGGGGCGGCTACACCTTC	CASSLSYTGGGYTF
many	16	.	TRBV12-3/TRBV12-4	TRBJ2-1	TGTGCCAGCAGCAAAGGGACGGGTTTTTCCTACAATGAGCAGTTCTTC	CASSKGTGFSYNEQFF
few	15	TRBD1	TRBV2	TRBJ1-5	TGTGCCAGCAGTAAAGACAGGGTAAACAATCAGCCCCAGCATTTT	CASSKDRVNNQPQHF
.	13	TRBD2	TRBV29-1	TRBJ2-5	TGCAGCGTTCCGGGACTAGCGGGAGAGACCCAGTACTTC	CSVPGLAGETQYF
many	14	TRBD1	TRBV6-2/TRBV6-3	TRBJ1-1	TGTGCCAGCTCGGGACAGGGTTTGAACACTGAAGCTTTCTTT	CASSGQGLNTEAFF
many	13	.	TRBV3-1	TRBJ2-5	TGTGCCAGCAATGAGACCCGGGTAGAGACCCAGTACTTC	CASNETRVETQYF
.	14	.	TRBV7-2	TRBJ2-1	TGTGCCAGCATCCCCGGATGGGCTAGAAATGAGCATTTCTTC	CASIPGWARNEHFF
many	14	TRBD1	TRBV7-9	TRBJ2-7	TGTGCCAGCAGCTCGGCAGGGGGCACCTACGAGCAGTACTTC	CASSSAGGTYEQYF
few	17	.	TRBV18	TRBJ2-3	TGTGCCAGCTCACCGGTCAACTCTATACTAAGCACAGATACGCAGTATTTT	CASSPVNSILSTDTQYF
many	16	.	TRBV21-1	TRBJ1-5	TGTGCCAGCAGCAAAGAGGTCTTGCGGGGCAATCAGCCCCAGCATTTT	CASSKEVLRGNQPQHF
few	14	TRBD1	TRBV6-2/TRBV6-3	TRBJ1-5	TGTGCCAGCACCGGGACAGGGGTTGCTCAGCCCCAGCATTTT	CASTGTGVAQPQHF
.	14	.	TRBV20-1	TRBJ1-5	TGCAGTGCTGGGCCAGGGGAGACTAATCAGCCCCAGCATTTT	CSAGPGETNQPQHF
few	16	.	TRBV6-1	TRBJ1-1	TGTGCCAGCAGTGAAGCGTCGGCAGGGATGAACACTGAAGCTTTCTTT	CASSEASAGMNTEAFF
few	13	.	TRBV18	TRBJ2-7	TGTGCCAGCTCACTAGACGGACCCTACGAGCAGTACTTC	CASSLDGPYEQYF
many	14	TRBD2	TRBV9	TRBJ2-1	TGTGCCAGCAGCGCACTAGCGGGAGACAATGAGCAGTTCTTC	CASSALAGDNEQFF
few	13	.	TRBV20-1	TRBJ2-4	TGCAGTGCGCTTACGCCAGCCAAAAACATTCAGTACTTC	CSALTPAKNIQYF
many	17	TRBD2	TRBV24-1	TRBJ2-1	TGTGCCACCAGTCCTCCCTTAGCGGGAGGGGGGGGTAATGAGCAGTTCTTC	CATSPPLAGGGGNEQFF
.	16	TRBD1	TRBV6-5	TRBJ1-5	TGTGCCAGCGGCACTACAGGGGTCACGAGGAATCAGCCCCAGCATTTT	CASGTTGVTRNQPQHF
many	16	TRBD2	TRBV6-2/TRBV6-3	TRBJ2-3	TGTGCCAGCAGTTTATTCCGGACTAGCGGGAAGAATACGCAGTATTTT	CASSLFRTSGKNTQYF
many	14	.	TRBV12-3/TRBV12-4	TRBJ2-1	TGTGCCAGCAGGATTTCGGATAGTTACAATGAGCAGTTCTTC	CASRISDSYNEQFF
few	12	.	TRBV20-1	TRBJ1-1	TGCAGTGCTAGACCTGGTTACACTGAAGCTTTCTTT	CSARPGYTEAFF
many	15	TRBD1	TRBV2	TRBJ1-1	TGTGCCAGCAGAGGAAGACAGGGAGGGAACACTGAAGCTTTCTTT	CASRGRQGGNTEAFF
.	13	TRBD1	TRBV5-1	TRBJ2-7	TGCGCCTGCAGCTTGGGACAGGGATACGAGCAGTACTTC	CACSLGQGYEQYF
few	12	.	TRBV6-2/TRBV6-3	TRBJ2-2	TGTGCCAGCAGGGATCGCCCCGGGGAGCTGTTTTTT	CASRDRPGELFF
many	16	TRBD1	TRBV7-6	TRBJ2-2	TGTGCCAGCAGCTTAGCGGGGACAGGTTACACCGGGGAGCTGTTTTTT	CASSLAGTGYTGELFF
many	17	.	TRBV27	TRBJ2-6	TGTGCCAGCAGCCCCCAGGGGATAGGCTCTGGGGCCAACGTCCTGACTTTC	CASSPQGIGSGANVLTF
.	14	TRBD2	TRBV19	TRBJ2-3	TGTGCCAGTAGTGGGAGGGAGATTCGAGATACGCAGTATTTT	CASSGREIRDTQYF
few	14	.	TRBV7-9	TRBJ2-3	TGTGCCAGCAGCTTAGAGGGGCTGACAGATACGCAGTATTTT	CASSLEGLTDTQYF
many	14	TRBD1	TRBV6-6	TRBJ1-2	TGTGCCAGCAGTTCCGGGACAGGGAATAATGGCTACACCTTC	CASSSGTGNNGYTF
many	13	.	TRBV7-2	TRBJ1-1	TGTGCCAGCAGCTCGAGTAGGAACACTGAAGCTTTCTTT	CASSSSRNTEAFF